These 32 T cell receptor beta chains were all obtained from the same sample, sequenced in a study of T cell repertoires in cytomegalovirus infection. TCRdb passed the reads through MiXCR, listing each CDR3 protein once. The sample lists more than 400,000 distinct CDR3 sequences, around 27% occurring once. Sequenced: PBMCs. The receptors originated from a human donor in good health (CMV status not recorded). Some clones in this sample may be carry-over from other donors' samples.

This clonotype was recorded at least ten times. The chain joins TRBV7-2 to TRBJ2-5; 7 nucleotides line up with TRBD2. Germline CDR1 SGHTA, CDR2 FQGNSA. V gave up 4 bases and J gave up 7 bases; unmatched junction bases: 6. This CDR3 comprises 13 residues. The CDR3 sequence is CASSWEGQGTQYF. CDR3 in DNA: TGTGCCAGCAGCTGGGAGGGCCAGGGGACCCAGTACTTC.

The J gene is TRBJ1-4, the V gene TRBV12-3 or TRBV12-4; 7 positions match TRBD1. V lost 5 bases to trimming and J lost 8 bases; unmatched junction nucleotides: 17. This CDR3 region has 17 residues. CDR3 sequence: CASSQRQGQRRGEKLFF. CDR3 bases: TGTGCCAGCAGTCAACGACAGGGACAGCGGCGAGGGGAAAAACTGTTTTTT.

This clonotype was seen a handful of times. This chain links TRBV6-2 or TRBV6-3 with TRBJ2-1; perhaps D is TRBD1 or TRBD2 (5 bases each). Germline V gene data show CDR1 as MNHEY and CDR2 as SVGEGT. Trimming cost V 2 bases and J 0 bases, with 8 bases left between them. The length of the CDR3 is 15 residues. The CDR3 loop is CASSYIGGSYNEQFF. The CDR3 DNA reads TGTGCCAGCAGTTACATTGGGGGCTCCTACAATGAGCAGTTCTTC.

The chain links TRBV6-6 to TRBJ1-1, with D possibly being TRBD1 (5 bases). The CDR3 has 15 amino acids. Trimming cost V 0 bases and J 0 bases, with 8 bases left between them. Germline lookup yields CDR1 MNHNY and CDR2 SVGAGI (reference sequence). Written as DNA, the CDR3 is TGTGCCAGCAGTTACTCTCGGGGGTTGAACACTGAAGCTTTCTTT. It encodes CASSYSRGLNTEAFF.

This clonotype showed up many times. The chain is built from TRBV6-4 and TRBJ1-2; TRBD1 aligns across 7 bases. The CDR3 is made up of 14 amino acids. Germline CDR1 is MRHNA and CDR2 is SNTAGT. V shed 6 bases, J shed 4 bases, and the junction held 8 bases outside the gene matches. For the CDR3, the DNA is TGTGCCAGCAGCCCCGGGACAGTCGGCTATGGCTACACCTTC. Its protein is CASSPGTVGYGYTF.

The chain joins TRBV5-1 to TRBJ2-4; D perhaps matches TRBD2 (5 bases). Germline loops: CDR1 SGHRS, CDR2 YFSETQ. CDR3 length equals 15 residues. Trimming left V 0 bases short and J 6 bases short, with 13 bases between. CDR3 DNA sequence: TGCGCCAGCAGCTTGGACCCGATCGGGATAAACATTCAGTACTTC. Amino acid sequence: CASSLDPIGINIQYF.

This chain connects TRBV7-9 to TRBJ2-1, with 8 positions matching TRBD2. The V and J ends lost 2 bases and 8 bases, in that order; junction bases with no gene match: 17. The CDR3 contains 18 residues. The germline V gene encodes CDR1 SEHNR and CDR2 FQNEAQ (reference sequence). The CDR3 DNA is TGTGCCAGCAGCTTATTAGATTTGTTTAGCGGGAAATTCCATGAGCAGTTCTTC. Translated: CASSLLDLFSGKFHEQFF.

This clonotype was observed a handful of times. CDR3 in DNA: TGTGCCATCAGTGTGGGGAACACTGAAGCTTTCTTT. Residues: CAISVGNTEAFF. The rearrangement joins TRBV10-3 to TRBJ1-1; D is uncertain. Trimming stripped 4 bases from V and 1 base from J, with 4 bases between. The CDR3 runs 12 residues. Germline V gene lookup returns CDR1 ENHRY and CDR2 SYGVKD.

J is TRBJ1-1 and V is TRBV5-6, with D maybe TRBD1 (5 bases). CDR1 and CDR2 from the germline V gene are SGHDT and YYEEEE. This CDR3 has 16 amino acids. The V end was cut by 0 bases, the J end by 1 base, with 13 bases between. Written as DNA, the CDR3 is TGTGCCAGCAGCTTGGGTCTTAGGGGCGGGAACACTGAAGCTTTCTTT. The encoded protein is CASSLGLRGGNTEAFF.

CDR3 sequence reads: CSVGALGGTDTQYF. The DNA for the CDR3 is TGCAGCGTGGGCGCCTTAGGCGGCACAGATACGCAGTATTTT. V gene TRBV29-1 combines with J gene TRBJ2-3; D is undetermined. The germline V gene encodes CDR1 SQVTM and CDR2 ANQGSEA. The CDR3 is 14 amino acids. V was cut by 6 bases and J by 1 base, with 14 bases left in between.

The chain joins TRBV28 to TRBJ2-5; 8 bases are shared with TRBD2. The CDR3 has 15 amino acids. The germline CDR1 and CDR2 sequences are MDHEN and SYDVKM. With V trimmed by 3 bases and J by 0 bases, 3 bases remained unmatched. CDR3 in DNA: TGTGCCAGCAGTTTTGAACTAGCGGACCAAGAGACCCAGTACTTC. Protein: CASSFELADQETQYF.

This clonotype was recorded at least ten times. The chain employs TRBV7-8 and TRBJ2-1, with D tentatively TRBD1 or TRBD2 (5 bases each). Deletions cut 6 bases from V and 12 bases from J, with 15 bases between. CDR1 SGHVS and CDR2 FQNEAQ come from the germline V gene. The CDR3 spans 12 residues. The CDR3, as DNA: TGTGCCAGCAGACTGGGGGAGCAGGGGCAGTTCTTC. This gives the protein CASRLGEQGQFF.

This chain uses TRBV7-2 with TRBJ2-5, with 10 nucleotides matching TRBD2. CDR3 length equals 16 residues. Germline V gene sequence: CDR1 SGHTA, CDR2 FQGNSA. V gave up 5 bases and J gave up 4 bases; unmatched junction bases: 10. CDR3 residues: CASSILAGAVGETQYF. In DNA form, the CDR3 reads TGTGCCAGCAGCATTCTAGCGGGAGCGGTTGGAGAGACCCAGTACTTC.

The V and J genes are TRBV6-6 and TRBJ1-1; 8 bases are a match to TRBD1. Germline trimming cut 0 bases from V and 6 bases from J; bases unmatched to any gene: 6. Germline CDR1 and CDR2: MNHNY and SVGAGI (reference sequence). This CDR3 has 15 residues. CDR3 nucleotide sequence: TGTGCCAGCAGTTACTCCGCAGGGGGCTTGGCTGAAGCTTTCTTT. This codes for CASSYSAGGLAEAFF.

The chain has TRBV4-1 and TRBJ1-4, with unresolved D. CDR1 is MGHRA, CDR2 YSYEKL, per germline. The V and J ends lost 2 bases and 7 bases respectively, with 20 bases between them. The CDR3 is made up of 17 amino acids. CDR3: CASSQRWAEFRGEKLFF. CDR3 nucleotide sequence: TGCGCCAGCAGCCAACGCTGGGCGGAATTTCGGGGTGAAAAACTGTTTTTT.

This clonotype was detected many times. The chain joins TRBV24-1 to TRBJ2-4; D is unresolved. V lost 4 bases and J 0 bases, leaving 3 bases between the germline ends. From germline, CDR1 is KGHDR and CDR2 SFDVKD. The CDR3 length is 13 residues. The DNA of the CDR3 is TGTGCCACCAGTGACGGAGCCAAAAACATTCAGTACTTC. Protein sequence: CATSDGAKNIQYF.

The chain employs TRBV7-9 and TRBJ1-3, with unresolved D. Germline V gene lookup returns CDR1 SEHNR and CDR2 FQNEAQ (reference sequence). CDR3 size: 14 residues. With 7 bases removed from V and 3 bases from J, the gap between germline ends came to 13 bases. CDR3 bases: TGTGCCAGCAACTATGGGGTCGGTGGAAACACCATATATTTT. Its protein is CASNYGVGGNTIYF.

This sequence joins TRBV9 and TRBJ1-4; the match to TRBD1 covers 9 bases. Trimming cost V 0 bases and J 4 bases; bases outside gene matches: 4. This CDR3 has 16 residues. Germline V gene data show CDR1 as SGDLS and CDR2 as YYNGEE. The CDR3 here is CASSVEGTGFNEKLFF. As DNA, the CDR3 is TGTGCCAGCAGCGTAGAGGGGACAGGGTTTAATGAAAAACTGTTTTTT.

This clonotype came up many times. The rearrangement links TRBV7-2 to TRBJ2-1; 10 nucleotides agree with TRBD2. Germline V lookup: CDR1 SGHTA, CDR2 FQGNSA. This CDR3 comprises 13 residues. V lost 8 bases and J lost 8; bases outside the gene matches: 6. In DNA, the CDR3 is TGTGCCAGCGGTCGGAGCGGGAGGGATGAGCAGTTCTTC. This encodes CASGRSGRDEQFF.

The CDR3 here is CAISETYEQYF. CDR3 DNA: TGTGCCATCAGTGAGACCTACGAGCAGTACTTC. The chain joins TRBV10-3 to TRBJ2-7; D is unclear. V shed 2 bases and J shed 2 bases, with 1 base lying between them. Germline V gene data show CDR1 as ENHRY and CDR2 as SYGVKD. CDR3 size: 11 residues.

This chain's CDR3 is CASSYASRQGEETQYF. The CDR3 DNA reads as TGTGCCAGCAGCTACGCCTCTAGGCAGGGGGAAGAGACCCAGTACTTC. V gene TRBV5-6 combines with J gene TRBJ2-5, with 7 bases that match TRBD1. J was trimmed by 3 bases and V by 3 bases; bases with no gene match: 11. CDR1 is SGHDT, CDR2 YYEEEE, per germline. The CDR3 spans 16 residues.

The chain's CDR3 is CASTRTGNTGELFF. In DNA, the CDR3 is TGTGCCAGCACTAGGACAGGGAACACCGGGGAGCTGTTTTTT. The rearrangement uses TRBV12-3 or TRBV12-4 and TRBJ2-2; 7 bases are a match to TRBD1. The CDR3 runs 14 residues. V was pared by 7 bases and J by 1 base, with 3 bases of the junction left unmatched.

This chain uses TRBV7-6 with TRBJ2-6; D is possibly TRBD1 or TRBD2 (5 bases each). Germline assignment: CDR1 SGHVS and CDR2 FNYEAQ. The CDR3 spans 17 residues. V was shortened by 6 bases and J by 2 bases, with 17 bases between the two germline ends. In DNA form, the CDR3 reads TGTGCCAGCAGTCCCCCCAGAGGGGCCGCTGGGGCCAACGTCCTGACTTTC. Protein sequence: CASSPPRGAAGANVLTF.

This chain uses TRBV18 with TRBJ2-1; D possibly corresponds to TRBD2 (6 bases). CDR1 is KGHSH, CDR2 LQKENI, per germline. This CDR3 comprises 12 residues. V gave up 2 bases and J gave up 10 bases, with 9 bases separating them. The DNA for the CDR3 is TGTGCCAGCTCACCAACGGCGGGAGAGCAGTTCTTC. Translating gives CASSPTAGEQFF.

This chain links TRBV20-1 with TRBJ2-5; 7 bases agree with TRBD2. The germline CDR1 and CDR2 sequences are DFQATT and SNEGSKA (reference sequence). J gave up 4 bases and V 4 bases, and 15 bases lay outside the gene matches. This CDR3 contains 16 residues. The CDR3, as DNA: TGCAGTGCTAAAGGGTGGGAGGGCAGCCTCGGAGAGACCCAGTACTTC. It yields the protein CSAKGWEGSLGETQYF.

The V and J genes are TRBV27 and TRBJ2-3; 11 bases map to TRBD2. V trimming: 5 bases; J trimming: 4 bases; junction bases outside the gene matches: 17. Per germline, CDR1 MNHEY and CDR2 SMNVEV (reference sequence). This CDR3 has 19 amino acids. CDR3 in DNA: TGTGCCAGCAGTCGTCGTACCCCCCTTAGCGGGAGGGCGGCAGATACGCAGTATTTT. It translates to CASSRRTPLSGRAADTQYF.

This clonotype was seen a handful of times. The V call is TRBV4-3, the J call TRBJ1-4, with 8 bases lining up with TRBD1. Trimming cost V 4 bases and J 7 bases; bases outside gene matches: 8. Germline assignment: CDR1 LGHNA and CDR2 YSLEER. The CDR3 is made up of 15 amino acids. The CDR3 sequence: CASSPGTGSVEKLFF. CDR3 bases: TGCGCCAGCAGCCCCGGGACAGGAAGTGTTGAAAAACTGTTTTTT.

The chain recombines TRBV7-9 with TRBJ2-1; D perhaps matches TRBD1 (6 bases). The germline V gene has CDR1 SEHNR and CDR2 FQNEAQ (reference sequence). V lost 4 bases, J lost 3 bases, and 16 bases lay in between. This CDR3 spans 16 amino acids. CDR3 in amino acids: CASSSPDRTIYNEQFF. The CDR3 coding sequence is TGTGCCAGCAGCTCCCCCGACAGGACAATCTACAATGAGCAGTTCTTC.

The table lists this clonotype with many counts. This chain joins TRBV7-2 and TRBJ2-7, with 7 bases lining up with TRBD2. Germline values: CDR1 SGHTA, CDR2 FQGNSA. The CDR3 contains 14 residues. V gave up 4 bases and J gave up 0 bases; unmatched junction bases: 3. CDR3 protein: CASSSGGSSYEQYF. DNA for the CDR3: TGTGCCAGCAGCTCCGGGGGGAGCTCCTACGAGCAGTACTTC. The full variable domain, with the rest looked up from reference TRBV7-2 and TRBJ2-7, is GAGVSQSPSNKVTEKGKDVELRCDPISGHTALYWYRQSLGQGLEFLIYFQGNSAPDKSGLPSDRFSAERTGGSVSTLTIQRTQQEDSAVYLCASSSGGSSYEQYFGPGTRLTVT.

The chain is built from TRBV6-2 or TRBV6-3 and TRBJ2-7; either TRBD1 or TRBD2 may fit D (6 bases each). This CDR3 is built from 14 residues. The V gene lost 5 bases and the J gene lost 3 bases, with 14 bases spanning the gap. The germline CDR1 and CDR2 sequences are MNHEY and SVGEGT. The CDR3 nucleotides are TGTGCCAGCAGTAGCCTAGGGGGGATCTACGAGCAGTACTTC. Translating gives CASSSLGGIYEQYF.

This clonotype turned up a few times. V is TRBV2 and J is TRBJ2-3; the match to TRBD2 covers 8 bases. V was pared by 11 bases and J by 2 bases, with 6 bases of the junction left unmatched. Germline V gene data show CDR1 as SNHLY and CDR2 as FYNNEI. This CDR3 region has 13 residues. The CDR3 nucleotides are TGTGCCCCGGGGGGGCGCGCCACAGATACGCAGTATTTT. This gives the protein CAPGGRATDTQYF.

This chain uses TRBV12-3 or TRBV12-4 with TRBJ2-2, with 11 positions matching TRBD2. The V gene end was trimmed by 4 bases and the J gene end by 5 bases; junction bases not matched to a gene: 3. This CDR3 has 15 amino acids. CDR3 sequence: CASSYSGRGTGELFF. DNA of the CDR3: TGTGCCAGCAGTTATAGCGGGAGGGGAACCGGGGAGCTGTTTTTT.